This T cell receptor beta chain was recorded in a study of T cell responses to AZD1222 COVID-19 vaccine. Study observations and caveats: A rise in Spike-specific TCR breadth and depth followed two AZD1222 doses.

This CDR3 has 15 amino acids. Germline V gene data show CDR1 as MDHEN and CDR2 as SYDVKM. V dropped 5 bases and J dropped 1 base, with 12 bases sitting between them. With respect to this clone: What it binds is not known.

TCRdb's copy holds only in-frame clones and misses some; the assay was immunoSEQ multiplex PCR. The sample records some 120,000 clones, roughly 90% being singletons. This chain joins TRBV28 and TRBJ2-1; D is ambiguous. Sequenced material: peripheral blood, taken on day 0 of AZD1222 vaccination. The sequence derives from an adult in good health. CDR3 region: CASSPLAASYNEQFF. In DNA, the CDR3 is TGTGCCAGCAGTCCCCTGGCCGCGTCCTACAATGAGCAGTTCTTC.